The 9 T cell receptor beta chains below all came from one sample that was sequenced in a study of blood T cells in healthy people across ages. It was with a sample-barcoded 5' primer and a J-beta primer mix that a second PCR of roughly 7 to 12 cycles was run. TCRdb processed the 5' RACE reads anew with MiXCR; each CDR3 protein has one entry. The table lists 600,000 or so distinct CDR3 sequences, roughly 48% of them singletons. Input material: blood. These receptors originate from a man older than 75 in good health.

This chain uses TRBV20-1 with TRBJ2-3; maybe TRBD2 (6 bases). Trimming pared 6 bases from V and 4 bases from J, leaving 17 bases between. Germline V gives CDR1 DFQATT, CDR2 SNEGSKA (reference sequence). The CDR3 contains 14 residues. This CDR3 is CSARDSLVPDTQYF. In DNA, the CDR3 is TGCAGTGCCCGGGACTCTCTCGTTCCAGATACGCAGTATTTT.

The chain carries TRBV5-1 and TRBJ2-7; D is ambiguous. CDR1 SGHRS and CDR2 YFSETQ come from the germline V gene. The CDR3 totals 12 residues. The V gene lost 4 bases and the J gene lost 2 bases, with 7 bases spanning the gap. DNA for the CDR3: TGCGCCAGCAGCGTAAATACCTACGAGCAGTACTTC. Translation gives CASSVNTYEQYF.

V is TRBV7-2 and J is TRBJ2-1; tentatively, D is TRBD1 or TRBD2 (5 bases each). Per germline, CDR1 SGHTA and CDR2 FQGNSA. This CDR3 region has 15 residues. Trimming cost V 5 bases and J 10 bases, with 21 bases left between them. CDR3: CASSLIRDPFHEQFF. Here the CDR3 DNA reads TGTGCCAGCAGCCTTATCCGGGACCCTTTCCACGAGCAGTTCTTC. The whole variable domain, remainder taken from reference TRBV7-2 and TRBJ2-1, is GAGVSQSPSNKVTEKGKDVELRCDPISGHTALYWYRQSLGQGLEFLIYFQGNSAPDKSGLPSDRFSAERTGGSVSTLTIQRTQQEDSAVYLCASSLIRDPFHEQFFGPGTRLTVL.

This chain joins TRBV28 and TRBJ2-3, with D possibly matching TRBD2 (6 bases). V was cut by 8 bases and J by 6 bases, with 15 bases left in between. CDR3 length: 13 amino acids. Germline CDR1 reads MDHEN; CDR2 reads SYDVKM. DNA of the CDR3: TGTGCCAGCCTTCAGGGAGGTTTGGATACGCAGTATTTT. This encodes CASLQGGLDTQYF.

The chain couples TRBV29-1 to TRBJ1-1; 7 bases are a match to TRBD1. V shed 4 bases and J 4 bases; nucleotides not matched to a gene: 12. Germline V gene sequence: CDR1 SQVTM, CDR2 ANQGSEA. The CDR3 spans 15 residues. In nucleotides, the CDR3 is TGCAGCGTTGCGGGGGGGAGACAGGGAGGCACTGAAGCTTTCTTT. Translation: CSVAGGRQGGTEAFF.

The genes are TRBV9 and TRBJ2-7, with D perhaps matching TRBD2 (5 bases). The CDR3 sequence is 15 residues long. Germline V gene sequence: CDR1 SGDLS, CDR2 YYNGEE. Trimming cost V 4 bases and J 4 bases, with 18 bases left between them. The chain's CDR3 is CASSPGVTILYEQYF. CDR3 sequence (DNA): TGTGCCAGCAGCCCCGGGGTGACAATACTTTACGAGCAGTACTTC.

The V gene is TRBV7-9, the J gene TRBJ1-1; D uncertain. V dropped 1 base and J dropped 2 bases, with 8 bases sitting between them. CDR1 and CDR2 from the germline V gene are SEHNR and FQNEAQ (reference sequence). The CDR3 covers 14 residues. In DNA, the CDR3 is TGTGCCAGCAGCTTAGAAACGGGTAACACTGAAGCTTTCTTT. Protein product: CASSLETGNTEAFF.

This clonotype was found a few times. This chain uses TRBV28 with TRBJ2-1; 8 nucleotides align to TRBD1. CDR1 and CDR2 from the germline V gene are MDHEN and SYDVKM. V gave up 6 bases and J gave up 0 bases; unmatched junction bases: 10. The CDR3 extends over 17 amino acids. The CDR3 sequence: CASSFGQQGVSYNEQFF. The CDR3, as DNA: TGTGCCAGCAGCTTTGGCCAACAGGGGGTCTCCTACAATGAGCAGTTCTTC.

This clonotype was seen a few times. This chain joins TRBV9 and TRBJ2-3; D uncertain. Trimming left V 0 bases short and J 0 bases short, with 11 bases between. CDR3 length: 16 residues. From germline, CDR1 is SGDLS and CDR2 YYNGEE. The CDR3 region is CASSVDLDHSTDTQYF. DNA of the CDR3: TGTGCCAGCAGCGTAGATCTAGACCATAGCACAGATACGCAGTATTTT.